A selection of T cell receptor beta chains follows, all from one sample in a study of shared clonotypes between healthy human individuals. Measured with immunoSEQ multiplex PCR; TCRdb has only the in-frame clones, and not every one. The repertoire holds about 490,000 clones, with over 75% as singletons. Sequenced sample: PBMCs. The receptors come from a woman aged 40 to 50 in good health. Some clones in this sample may be carry-over from other donors' samples. Each CDR3 is given with its conserved first and last residue. Each record gives: D gene, clone size, V gene, J gene, CDR3 DNA, CDR3 protein. D genes are given only for firm matches. The listing skips clone size in some rows; elsewhere it reads once, few, many or a size class.

D gene: NA
clone size: NA
V gene: TRBV28
J gene: TRBJ1-2
CDR3 DNA: TGTGCCAGCAGATCCCCCGCGGGAGGGTGGGGCTACACCTTC
CDR3 protein: CASRSPAGGWGYTF

D gene: NA
clone size: NA
V gene: TRBV5-6
J gene: TRBJ1-2
CDR3 DNA: TGTGCCAGCAGCGTCTCAAACAGGGACTATGGCTACACCTTC
CDR3 protein: CASSVSNRDYGYTF

D gene: NA
clone size: NA
V gene: TRBV6-1
J gene: TRBJ2-7
CDR3 DNA: TGTGCCAGCAGTGAAGCCCTAGGGGGTAGCTACGAGCAGTACTTC
CDR3 protein: CASSEALGGSYEQYF

D gene: NA
clone size: NA
V gene: TRBV4-2
J gene: TRBJ1-5
CDR3 DNA: TGTGCCAGCAGCCAAGGATTACAGGGAGAGGATCAGCCCCAGCATTTT
CDR3 protein: CASSQGLQGEDQPQHF

D gene: TRBD1
clone size: NA
V gene: TRBV6-5
J gene: TRBJ1-2
CDR3 DNA: TGTGCCAGCAGTTCCCCGGGACAGGGTGGGGGCTACACCTTC
CDR3 protein: CASSSPGQGGGYTF

D gene: NA
clone size: once
V gene: TRBV5-6
J gene: TRBJ2-3
CDR3 DNA: TGTGCCAGCAGCTTGCTTGCAATCGGCACAGATACGCAGTATTTT
CDR3 protein: CASSLLAIGTDTQYF

D gene: NA
clone size: NA
V gene: TRBV6-5
J gene: TRBJ2-5
CDR3 DNA: TGTGCCAGCAGTTACTCTAGCAGTCAAGAGACCCAGTACTTC
CDR3 protein: CASSYSSSQETQYF

D gene: NA
clone size: once
V gene: TRBV7-6
J gene: TRBJ1-2
CDR3 DNA: TGTGCCAGCAGCTTAGGCGGCATCCAGGGGTATGGCTACACCTTC
CDR3 protein: CASSLGGIQGYGYTF

D gene: NA
clone size: NA
V gene: TRBV29-1
J gene: TRBJ2-5
CDR3 DNA: TGCAGCGTTGCACTAGGCGGGACCCAGTACTTC
CDR3 protein: CSVALGGTQYF

D gene: NA
clone size: NA
V gene: TRBV27
J gene: TRBJ2-7
CDR3 DNA: TGTGCCAGCAGCCCTTCTGAGGAGCAGTACTTC
CDR3 protein: CASSPSEEQYF

D gene: NA
clone size: NA
V gene: TRBV15
J gene: TRBJ1-2
CDR3 DNA: TGTGCCACCAGCAGAGAGGGAGGCATCAGTAACTATGGCTACACCTTC
CDR3 protein: CATSREGGISNYGYTF

D gene: NA
clone size: NA
V gene: TRBV27
J gene: TRBJ2-7
CDR3 DNA: TGTGCCAGCAGTTTATCGGCTGGTGGGTCTCGCGAGCAGTACTTC
CDR3 protein: CASSLSAGGSREQYF

D gene: NA
clone size: NA
V gene: TRBV5-8
J gene: TRBJ2-2
CDR3 DNA: TGTGCCAGCAGCCGGGCCCCGAACACCGGGGAGCTGTTTTTT
CDR3 protein: CASSRAPNTGELFF

D gene: TRBD2
clone size: NA
V gene: TRBV30
J gene: TRBJ2-2
CDR3 DNA: TGTGCCGCAACGACTAGCGGGGGGAACACCGGGGAGCTGTTTTTT
CDR3 protein: CAATTSGGNTGELFF

D gene: NA
clone size: NA
V gene: TRBV5-1
J gene: TRBJ1-2
CDR3 DNA: TGCGCCAGCAGCATTATAGAGAACTATGGCTACACCTTC
CDR3 protein: CASSIIENYGYTF

D gene: NA
clone size: many
V gene: TRBV19
J gene: TRBJ1-3
CDR3 DNA: TGTGCCAGTAGTATTTCAGCCCCGCTCTCTGGAAACACCATATATTTT
CDR3 protein: CASSISAPLSGNTIYF

D gene: TRBD2
clone size: NA
V gene: TRBV2
J gene: TRBJ2-7
CDR3 DNA: TGTGCCAGCAGTGAAGCGATCGCTAGCGGGTACTACGAGCAGTACTTC
CDR3 protein: CASSEAIASGYYEQYF

D gene: NA
clone size: NA
V gene: TRBV20-1
J gene: TRBJ2-7
CDR3 DNA: TGCAGTGCCCGACAATCCTACGAGCAGTACTTC
CDR3 protein: CSARQSYEQYF

D gene: NA
clone size: NA
V gene: TRBV29-1
J gene: TRBJ2-1
CDR3 DNA: TGCAGCGTTGAGGGGAGTGGTTTCTACAATGAGCAGTTCTTC
CDR3 protein: CSVEGSGFYNEQFF

D gene: TRBD1
clone size: NA
V gene: TRBV28
J gene: TRBJ1-2
CDR3 DNA: TGTGCCAGCAGTTTACAGACAGGGCACTATGGCTACACCTTC
CDR3 protein: CASSLQTGHYGYTF

D gene: NA
clone size: NA
V gene: TRBV7-8
J gene: TRBJ1-1
CDR3 DNA: TGTGCCAGCAGCCCAACCAGGGGAAACACTGAAGCTTTCTTT
CDR3 protein: CASSPTRGNTEAFF

D gene: TRBD1
clone size: NA
V gene: TRBV7-9
J gene: TRBJ2-2
CDR3 DNA: TGTGCCAGCAGCGCACGACAGGGATTCAGGACCGGGGAGCTGTTTTTT
CDR3 protein: CASSARQGFRTGELFF

D gene: NA
clone size: NA
V gene: TRBV28
J gene: TRBJ1-5
CDR3 DNA: TGTGCCAGCAGTTTCATGCGGGGGGCAAATCAGCCCCAGCATTTT
CDR3 protein: CASSFMRGANQPQHF

D gene: TRBD2
clone size: NA
V gene: TRBV27
J gene: TRBJ2-1
CDR3 DNA: TGTGCCAGCAGTTGGGGGGGGAATGAGCAGTTCTTC
CDR3 protein: CASSWGGNEQFF

D gene: NA
clone size: NA
V gene: TRBV10-3
J gene: TRBJ2-6
CDR3 DNA: TGTGCCATCAGTGAGGGCGGATCCTCTGGGGCCAACGTCCTGACTTTC
CDR3 protein: CAISEGGSSGANVLTF

D gene: NA
clone size: NA
V gene: TRBV9
J gene: TRBJ1-1
CDR3 DNA: TGTGCCAGCAGCGTAGCGGCAAGGGGAATGAACACTGAAGCTTTCTTT
CDR3 protein: CASSVAARGMNTEAFF

D gene: TRBD1
clone size: NA
V gene: TRBV2
J gene: TRBJ1-2
CDR3 DNA: TGTGCCAGCAGTGGACAGGGGTCGTTCTATGGCTACACCTTC
CDR3 protein: CASSGQGSFYGYTF

D gene: NA
clone size: NA
V gene: TRBV18
J gene: TRBJ1-4
CDR3 DNA: TGTGCCAGCTCCCGTGACGGGGAGGAAAAACTGTTTTTT
CDR3 protein: CASSRDGEEKLFF

D gene: TRBD1
clone size: NA
V gene: TRBV5-4
J gene: TRBJ1-2
CDR3 DNA: TGTGCCAGCAGCTTGGCCCCGGCCGCAGAGGGGGCCTATGGCTACACCTTC
CDR3 protein: CASSLAPAAEGAYGYTF

D gene: TRBD2
clone size: NA
V gene: TRBV9
J gene: TRBJ2-3
CDR3 DNA: TGTGCCAGCAGCGCCGCCAGCGGGAGAATCGGCGATACGCAGTATTTT
CDR3 protein: CASSAASGRIGDTQYF

D gene: TRBD1
clone size: NA
V gene: TRBV7-2
J gene: TRBJ2-7
CDR3 DNA: TGTGCCAGCAGCTTTTCTCGGACAGGGGGCAACGAGCAGTACTTC
CDR3 protein: CASSFSRTGGNEQYF

D gene: NA
clone size: NA
V gene: TRBV2
J gene: TRBJ2-1
CDR3 DNA: TGTGCCAGCAGTGAAGCACTAGAGTCCAATGAGCAGTTCTTC
CDR3 protein: CASSEALESNEQFF

D gene: TRBD1
clone size: NA
V gene: TRBV18
J gene: TRBJ1-5
CDR3 DNA: TGTGCCAGCTCACAAGGACAGGGCCTCGATCAGCCCCAGCATTTT
CDR3 protein: CASSQGQGLDQPQHF

D gene: NA
clone size: NA
V gene: TRBV30
J gene: TRBJ1-2
CDR3 DNA: TGTGCCTGGACCGTCCGGGGCCTTAACTATGGCTACACCTTC
CDR3 protein: CAWTVRGLNYGYTF

D gene: NA
clone size: NA
V gene: TRBV11-3
J gene: TRBJ2-1
CDR3 DNA: TGTGCCAGCAGCGAGACAGCTTACAATGAGCAGTTCTTC
CDR3 protein: CASSETAYNEQFF

D gene: NA
clone size: NA
V gene: TRBV10-3
J gene: TRBJ2-7
CDR3 DNA: TGTGCCATCAGTGAGTCCCAGGGTATCCACGAGCAGTACTTC
CDR3 protein: CAISESQGIHEQYF

D gene: TRBD1
clone size: NA
V gene: TRBV6-6
J gene: TRBJ1-2
CDR3 DNA: TGTGCCAGCAGTCTGGGACAGGCTAACTATGGCTACACCTTC
CDR3 protein: CASSLGQANYGYTF

D gene: NA
clone size: NA
V gene: TRBV28
J gene: TRBJ1-2
CDR3 DNA: TGTGCCAGCAGTCGGGTGACAGGATTGGATGGCTACACCTTC
CDR3 protein: CASSRVTGLDGYTF